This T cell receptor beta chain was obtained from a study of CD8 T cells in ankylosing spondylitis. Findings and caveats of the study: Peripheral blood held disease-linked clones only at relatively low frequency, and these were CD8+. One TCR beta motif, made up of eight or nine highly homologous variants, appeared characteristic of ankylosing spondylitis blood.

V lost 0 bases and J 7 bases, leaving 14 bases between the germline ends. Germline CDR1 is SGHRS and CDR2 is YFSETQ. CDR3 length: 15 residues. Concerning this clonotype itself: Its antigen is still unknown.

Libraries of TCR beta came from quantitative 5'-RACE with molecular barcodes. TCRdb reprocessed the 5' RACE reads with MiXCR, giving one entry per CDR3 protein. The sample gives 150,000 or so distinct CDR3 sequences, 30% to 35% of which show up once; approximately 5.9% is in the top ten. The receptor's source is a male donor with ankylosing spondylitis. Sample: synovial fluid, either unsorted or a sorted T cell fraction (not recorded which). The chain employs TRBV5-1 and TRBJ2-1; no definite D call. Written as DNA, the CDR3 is TGCGCCAGCAGCTTGGGTCCCAACTACATTAATGAGCAGTTCTTC. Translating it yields CASSLGPNYINEQFF. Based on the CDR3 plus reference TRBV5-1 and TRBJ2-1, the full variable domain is KAGVTQTPRYLIKTRGQQVTLSCSPISGHRSVSWYQQTPGQGLQFLFEYFSETQRNKGNFPGRFSGRQFSNSRSEMNVSTLELGDSALYLCASSLGPNYINEQFFGPGTRLTVL.